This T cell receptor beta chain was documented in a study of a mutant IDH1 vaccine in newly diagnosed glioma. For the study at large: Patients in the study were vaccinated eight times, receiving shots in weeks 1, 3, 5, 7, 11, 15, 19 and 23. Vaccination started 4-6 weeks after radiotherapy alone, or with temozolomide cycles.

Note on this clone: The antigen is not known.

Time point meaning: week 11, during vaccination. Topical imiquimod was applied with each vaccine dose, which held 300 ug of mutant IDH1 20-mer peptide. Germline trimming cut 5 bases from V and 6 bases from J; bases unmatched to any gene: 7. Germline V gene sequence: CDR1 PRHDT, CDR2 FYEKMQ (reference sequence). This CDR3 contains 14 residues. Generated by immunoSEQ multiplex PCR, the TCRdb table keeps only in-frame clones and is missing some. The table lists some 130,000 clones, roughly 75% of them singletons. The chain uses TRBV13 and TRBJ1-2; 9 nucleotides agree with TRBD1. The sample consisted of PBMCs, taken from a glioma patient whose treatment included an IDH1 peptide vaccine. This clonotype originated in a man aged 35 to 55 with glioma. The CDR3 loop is CASSLRDREDGYTF. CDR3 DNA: TGTGCCAGCAGCCTAAGGGACAGGGAAGATGGCTACACCTTC.